The 26 T cell receptor beta chains presented below share a single source sample, sequenced in a study of early T cells in non-severe SARS-CoV-2 infection. TCRdb fed the 5' RACE reads into MiXCR, producing one record per CDR3 protein. The data hold 48,000 or so distinct CDR3 sequences, with roughly 6.2% observed a single time. The starting material was whole blood, obtained at baseline. Source of these receptors: an adult who was a healthcare worker with PCR-confirmed SARS-CoV-2 infection or an uninfected control (not recorded which).

This clonotype was found many times. This chain joins TRBV6-5 and TRBJ1-2; no clear D gene. The germline V gene encodes CDR1 MNHEY and CDR2 SVGAGI. The CDR3 has 13 residues. The V and J ends lost 0 bases and 4 bases respectively, with 6 bases between them. CDR3 protein: CASSYSSSYGYTF. In DNA, the CDR3 is TGTGCCAGCAGTTACTCGAGTAGCTATGGCTACACCTTC.

This sequence joins TRBV5-6 and TRBJ2-1; tentatively, D is TRBD1 or TRBD2 (5 bases each). Trimming removed 1 base from V and 1 base from J, with 9 bases in between. Germline assignment: CDR1 SGHDT and CDR2 YYEEEE. The CDR3 covers 15 residues. The CDR3 spells CASSLRDRSYNEQFF. CDR3 in DNA: TGTGCCAGCAGCTTGAGGGACCGATCCTACAATGAGCAGTTCTTC. Based on the CDR3 plus reference TRBV5-6 and TRBJ2-1, the full variable domain is DAGVTQSPTHLIKTRGQQVTLRCSPKSGHDTVSWYQQALGQGPQFIFQYYEEEERQRGNFPDRFSGHQFPNYSSELNVNALLLGDSALYLCASSLRDRSYNEQFFGPGTRLTVL.

This clonotype was seen a few times. The rearrangement joins TRBV6-5 to TRBJ1-1, with 7 bases that match TRBD1. The CDR3 is 16 residues long. CDR1 is MNHEY and CDR2 is SVGAGI in the germline V gene. V lost 5 bases, J lost 4 bases, and 13 bases stayed unmatched. CDR3 in amino acids: CASSNFGTGAGTEAFF. The CDR3 DNA follows: TGTGCCAGCAGTAACTTCGGAACAGGGGCAGGCACTGAAGCTTTCTTT.

This clonotype was detected only a few times. The chain combines TRBV21-1 with TRBJ1-2. TRBV21-1 is a listed pseudogene. The CDR3 is made up of 14 amino acids. CDR3 sequence: CASSKDGLGYGYTF. CDR3 coding DNA: TGTGCCAGCAGCAAGGACGGCTTGGGCTATGGCTACACCTTC.

The chain carries TRBV29-1 and TRBJ2-4, with D possibly TRBD2 on 6 matching bases. The germline V gene encodes CDR1 SQVTM and CDR2 ANQGSEA. The CDR3 totals 18 residues. The V and J ends lost 4 bases and 1 base respectively, with 23 bases between them. The CDR3 sequence: CSVVVGSGVLSAKNIQYF. DNA of the CDR3: TGCAGCGTTGTGGTCGGGAGTGGAGTTTTGTCGGCCAAAAACATTCAGTACTTC. Full variable domain (remainder filled in from reference TRBV29-1 and TRBJ2-4): SAVISQKPSRDICQRGTSLTIQCQVDSQVTMMFWYRQQPGQSLTLIATANQGSEATYESGFVIDKFPISRPNLTFSTLTVSNMSPEDSSIYLCSVVVGSGVLSAKNIQYFGAGTRLSVL.

This clonotype was seen repeatedly, ten times or more. This chain links TRBV29-1 with TRBJ2-1, with 10 nucleotides matching TRBD2. Trimming cost V 3 bases and J 10 bases; bases outside gene matches: 3. The CDR3 spans 12 residues. Germline V gene data show CDR1 as SQVTM and CDR2 as ANQGSEA. CDR3 nucleotides: TGCAGCGTTGAGGCTAGCGGGAGCGAGCAGTTCTTC. It yields the protein CSVEASGSEQFF.

The chain has TRBV28 and TRBJ2-6, with a possible D match to TRBD2 (5 bases). This CDR3 spans 19 amino acids. CDR1 is MDHEN, CDR2 SYDVKM, per germline. Between the trimmed V and J ends, which lost 3 bases and 2 bases, there was a span of 20 bases. Here the CDR3 DNA reads TGTGCCAGCAGTTTTAGGCAGCCACCCGAGGGTACTGGGGCCAACGTCCTGACTTTC. Amino acid sequence: CASSFRQPPEGTGANVLTF. Supplemented by reference TRBV28 and TRBJ2-6, the full variable domain reads DVKVTQSSRYLVKRTGEKVFLECVQDMDHENMFWYRQDPGLGLRLIYFSYDVKMKEKGDIPEGYSVSREKKERFSLILESASTNQTSMYLCASSFRQPPEGTGANVLTFGAGSRLTVL.

This clonotype was counted ten times or more. The chain couples TRBV28 to TRBJ2-7; 8 bases are shared with TRBD1. CDR1 is MDHEN and CDR2 is SYDVKM in the germline V gene. Germline trimming cut 6 bases from V and 3 bases from J; bases unmatched to any gene: 4. The CDR3 loop spans 13 amino acids. CDR3 DNA: TGTGCCAGCAGCCGCGGACAGGGCTACGAGCAGTACTTC. Translation: CASSRGQGYEQYF.

This clonotype was detected ten times or more. The chain recombines TRBV7-9 with TRBJ2-1; 10 bases map to TRBD2. CDR3 length equals 15 residues. CDR1 and CDR2 from the germline V gene are SEHNR and FQNEAQ (reference sequence). The J segment lost 8 bases and the V segment lost 6 bases, leaving 10 bases of the junction unmatched. In DNA, the CDR3 is TGTGCCAGCAGTCGGACTAGCGGACTTTCGGATGAGCAGTTCTTC. It specifies CASSRTSGLSDEQFF.

This clonotype turned up a few times. The V and J genes are TRBV20-1 and TRBJ2-7; TRBD2 aligns across 8 bases. V trimming: 3 bases; J trimming: 2 bases; junction bases outside the gene matches: 6. CDR3 length equals 14 residues. Germline CDR1 is DFQATT and CDR2 is SNEGSKA (reference sequence). As DNA, the CDR3 is TGCAGTGCTAGTACCCCAGCGGGGGCCTACGAGCAGTACTTC. Translating it yields CSASTPAGAYEQYF.

As to this clonotype: The junction differs from germline at one of its ends, possibly a read error. The chain recombines TRBV15 with TRBJ2-2, with D perhaps TRBD2 (6 bases). Germline V lookup: CDR1 LNHNV, CDR2 YYDKDF (reference sequence). The CDR3 totals 18 residues. The CDR3 nucleotides read TGTGCCACCAGCCACCCCCCCGGTCGTGGTAGCGGAACCGGGAAGCTGTTTTTT. This codes for CATSHPPGRGSGTGKLFF.

Ten or more counts support this clonotype. The gene calls are TRBV20-1 and TRBJ2-7; perhaps TRBD2 as D (6 bases). CDR3 length: 12 amino acids. The V gene lost 2 bases and the J gene lost 5 bases, with 10 bases spanning the gap. CDR1 is DFQATT, CDR2 SNEGSKA, per germline (reference sequence). As DNA, the CDR3 is TGCAGTGCTAGAATCTGGAGGGACGAGCAGTACTTC. Amino acids: CSARIWRDEQYF.

This rearrangement joins TRBV10-3 to TRBJ2-3; TRBD2 matches at 8 bases. The CDR3 loop spans 15 amino acids. Germline V gene data show CDR1 as ENHRY and CDR2 as SYGVKD. Unmatched junction bases numbered 7, after V lost 5 bases and J lost 3 bases. The CDR3 protein is CAISTGTRVTDTQYF. In nucleotides, the CDR3 is TGTGCCATCAGTACCGGGACTAGGGTAACAGATACGCAGTATTTT.

This chain links TRBV7-9 with TRBJ2-5; 13 bases are a match to TRBD2. Germline CDR1 is SEHNR and CDR2 is FQNEAQ (reference sequence). There are 16 residues in the CDR3. V lost 5 bases to trimming and J lost 4 bases; unmatched junction nucleotides: 7. CDR3 bases: TGTGCCAGCAGCGGGCGGACTAGCGGGGGACGAGAGACCCAGTACTTC. It is translated as CASSGRTSGGRETQYF. Looking up the rest from reference TRBV7-9 and TRBJ2-5 gives the full variable domain: DTGVSQNPRHKITKRGQNVTFRCDPISEHNRLYWYRQTLGQGPEFLTYFQNEAQLEKSRLLSDRFSAERPKGSFSTLEIQRTEQGDSAMYLCASSGRTSGGRETQYFGPGTRLLVL.

The CDR3 reads CASWGQGRGNTIYF. The CDR3 DNA is TGTGCCAGTTGGGGGCAGGGCAGGGGAAACACCATATATTTT. V usage is TRBV12-3 or TRBV12-4 and J usage is TRBJ1-3, with a weak D call TRBD1 (6 bases). CDR3 length: 14 amino acids. V was trimmed by 9 bases and J by 4 bases, leaving 16 bases between them.

The chain combines TRBV5-1 with TRBJ2-1, with D possibly TRBD2 on 6 matching bases. This CDR3 contains 12 residues. V shed 3 bases and J shed 10 bases, with 11 bases lying between them. The germline V gene has CDR1 SGHRS and CDR2 YFSETQ. The CDR3 DNA follows: TGCGCCAGCAGCTCCGGGGGAGAAGAGCAGTTCTTC. This gives the protein CASSSGGEEQFF. The full variable domain, completed using reference TRBV5-1 and TRBJ2-1, is KAGVTQTPRYLIKTRGQQVTLSCSPISGHRSVSWYQQTPGQGLQFLFEYFSETQRNKGNFPGRFSGRQFSNSRSEMNVSTLELGDSALYLCASSSGGEEQFFGPGTRLTVL.

This clonotype was seen repeatedly, ten times or more. The chain couples TRBV4-3 to TRBJ2-3; D not resolved. This CDR3 has 15 residues. Trimming removed 0 bases at V and 5 bases at J, with 12 bases between. Germline values: CDR1 LGHNA, CDR2 YSLEER. This CDR3 is CASSQDSSELDTQYF. The DNA for the CDR3 is TGCGCCAGCAGCCAAGATTCCTCGGAGTTAGATACGCAGTATTTT.

The V gene is TRBV7-3, the J gene TRBJ2-2; the match to TRBD1 covers 9 bases. The germline V gene encodes CDR1 SGHTA and CDR2 FQGTGA. This CDR3 is 15 amino acids long. Unmatched junction bases numbered 4, after V lost 5 bases and J lost 3 bases. CDR3 residues: CASSPTGGHTGELFF. The CDR3 DNA reads as TGTGCCAGCAGCCCGACAGGGGGACACACCGGGGAGCTGTTTTTT.

There are a few counts of this clonotype. The chain has TRBV6-6 and TRBJ2-2; D ambiguous. Germline V gene data show CDR1 as MNHNY and CDR2 as SVGAGI (reference sequence). V lost 4 bases and J 4 bases, leaving 10 bases between the germline ends. This CDR3 spans 14 amino acids. CDR3 sequence (DNA): TGTGCCAGCAGTTCCGACCTGCTCACCGGGGAGCTGTTTTTT. This sequence encodes CASSSDLLTGELFF.

The sample holds many counts of this clonotype. The J gene is TRBJ2-1, the V gene TRBV7-9; no clear D gene. This CDR3 is 14 amino acids long. V was cut by 1 base and J by 3 bases, with 7 bases left in between. Germline values: CDR1 SEHNR, CDR2 FQNEAQ (reference sequence). The CDR3 reads CASSLGGGYNEQFF. CDR3 bases: TGTGCCAGCAGCTTAGGAGGCGGCTACAATGAGCAGTTCTTC.

The chain joins TRBV28 to TRBJ2-5; 9 positions match TRBD2. The ends lost 3 bases at V and 5 bases at J; junction bases unmatched: 10. The CDR3 is made up of 16 amino acids. CDR1 is MDHEN, CDR2 SYDVKM, per germline. As DNA, the CDR3 is TGTGCCAGCAGTTTTAGAGCGGGAGGTCTAGCCGAGACCCAGTACTTC. Encoded protein: CASSFRAGGLAETQYF.

The rearrangement links TRBV20-1 to TRBJ2-2, with TRBD2 matching over 12 bases. V gave up 7 bases and J gave up 1 base; unmatched junction bases: 13. This CDR3 is built from 18 residues. CDR1 is DFQATT and CDR2 is SNEGSKA in the germline V gene (reference sequence). The CDR3 nucleotides are TGCAGTGGCGGCCTGGGGCTAGCGGGAGGGCAGAACACCGGGGAGCTGTTTTTT. Its translation: CSGGLGLAGGQNTGELFF.

This clonotype was observed a handful of times. The CDR3 is CASSVGGGAGNEKLFF. CDR3 bases: TGTGCCAGCAGCGTAGGAGGGGGCGCGGGGAATGAAAAACTGTTTTTT. The V and J genes are TRBV9 and TRBJ1-4, with 7 bases matching TRBD1. The ends lost 0 bases at V and 5 bases at J; junction bases unmatched: 7. This CDR3 region has 16 residues. Germline V gives CDR1 SGDLS, CDR2 YYNGEE. The variable domain in full, with the rest retrieved from reference TRBV9 and TRBJ1-4, is DSGVTQTPKHLITATGQRVTLRCSPRSGDLSVYWYQQSLDQGLQFLIQYYNGEERAKGNILERFSAQQFPDLHSELNLSSLELGDSALYFCASSVGGGAGNEKLFFGSGTQLSVL.

This clonotype was counted many times. The chain carries TRBV10-3 and TRBJ2-1, with 7 nucleotides matching TRBD1. The CDR3 spans 15 residues. Germline CDR1 and CDR2: ENHRY and SYGVKD. V shed 3 bases, J shed 2 bases, and the junction held 4 bases outside the gene matches. The CDR3 reads CAISEPTGAYNEQFF. In DNA form, the CDR3 reads TGTGCCATCAGTGAACCCACAGGGGCCTACAATGAGCAGTTCTTC.

Ten or more counts support this clonotype. The chain joins TRBV7-2 to TRBJ2-1; D is possibly TRBD2 (8 bases). The CDR3 spans 18 residues. Germline CDR1 SGHTA, CDR2 FQGNSA. Trimming shortened V by 5 bases and J by 9 bases, and 29 bases separated the two germline ends. As DNA, the CDR3 is TGTGCCAGCAGCACACGACAGGGAGCGGGAGCTCCAGCCACTGAGCAGTTCTTC. It translates to CASSTRQGAGAPATEQFF.

This clonotype was picked up many times. The V and J genes are TRBV5-1 and TRBJ2-3; perhaps D is TRBD1 or TRBD2 (5 bases each). Germline CDR1 is SGHRS and CDR2 is YFSETQ. V was pared by 2 bases and J by 0 bases, with 10 bases between. This CDR3 is built from 15 residues. DNA for the CDR3: TGCGCCAGCAGCTTACCCGGGGCTAGCACAGATACGCAGTATTTT. Protein: CASSLPGASTDTQYF.